The source of this T cell receptor (beta chain) is a study of blood T cells in healthy people across ages. Study outcomes and limitations: Investigators viewed diversity estimates from one million T cells as underestimates, the study reported.

A note on this clonotype: Antigen: not known.

The CDR3 loop spans 13 amino acids. Germline-derived CDR1 and CDR2 are PRHDT and FYEKMQ (reference sequence). Sample-barcoded 5' priming and a J-beta primer mix drove a second PCR of about 7 to 12 cycles. TCRdb redid the calling of the 5' RACE reads with MiXCR, one entry per CDR3 protein. The sample lists 650,000 to 900,000 distinct CDR3 sequences, 60% to 80% occurring once. This TCR derives from a man between 25 and 39 years old in good health. The sample taken for sequencing was blood. The V gene is TRBV13, the J gene TRBJ2-5, with no clear D. Near its end, the DNA agrees better with TRBJ2-1, so the J call may be wrong. Here the CDR3 reads CASSLGSQETQFF. Here the CDR3 DNA reads TGTGCCAGCAGCTTGGGCAGTCAAGAGACCCAGTTCTTC.